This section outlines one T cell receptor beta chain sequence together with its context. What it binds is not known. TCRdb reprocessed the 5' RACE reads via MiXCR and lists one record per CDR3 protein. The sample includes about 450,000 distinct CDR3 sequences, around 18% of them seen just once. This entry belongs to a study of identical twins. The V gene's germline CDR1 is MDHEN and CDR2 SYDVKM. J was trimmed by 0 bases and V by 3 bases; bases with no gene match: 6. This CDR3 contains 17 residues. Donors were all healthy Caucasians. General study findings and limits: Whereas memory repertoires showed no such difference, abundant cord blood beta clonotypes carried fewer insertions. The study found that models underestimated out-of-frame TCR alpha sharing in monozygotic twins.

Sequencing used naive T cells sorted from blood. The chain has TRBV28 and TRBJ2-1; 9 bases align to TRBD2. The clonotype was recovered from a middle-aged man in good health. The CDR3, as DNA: TGTGCCAGCAGTTTTCTGGCGGGGGGGTTCTCCTACAATGAGCAGTTCTTC. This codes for CASSFLAGGFSYNEQFF.